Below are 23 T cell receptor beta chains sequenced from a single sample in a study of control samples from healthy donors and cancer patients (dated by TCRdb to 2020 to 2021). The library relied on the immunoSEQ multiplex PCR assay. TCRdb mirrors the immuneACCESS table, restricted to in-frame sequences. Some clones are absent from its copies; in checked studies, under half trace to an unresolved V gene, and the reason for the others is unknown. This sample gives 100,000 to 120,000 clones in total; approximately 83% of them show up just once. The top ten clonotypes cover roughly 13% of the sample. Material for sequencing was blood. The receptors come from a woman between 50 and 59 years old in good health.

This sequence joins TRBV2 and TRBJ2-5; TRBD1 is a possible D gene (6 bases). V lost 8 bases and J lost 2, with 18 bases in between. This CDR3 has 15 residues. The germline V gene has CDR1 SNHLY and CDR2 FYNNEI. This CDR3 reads CASRNQGRGQETQYF. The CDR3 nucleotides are TGTGCCAGCCGCAATCAGGGGAGAGGGCAAGAGACCCAGTACTTC.

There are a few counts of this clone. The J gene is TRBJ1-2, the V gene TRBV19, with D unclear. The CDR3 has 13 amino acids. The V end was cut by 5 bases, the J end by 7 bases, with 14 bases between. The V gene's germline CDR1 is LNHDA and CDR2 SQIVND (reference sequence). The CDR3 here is CASSPSYEGGYTF. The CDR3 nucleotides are TGTGCCAGTAGTCCCAGCTACGAGGGTGGCTACACCTTC.

CDR3 amino acids: CASSQDYGGPTDTQYF. The CDR3 DNA reads as TGCGCCAGCAGCCAAGACTACGGGGGGCCCACAGATACGCAGTATTTT. The V gene is TRBV4-1, the J gene TRBJ2-3; possible D gene TRBD2, 7 bases. The ends were cut back, 0 bases at V and 2 bases at J, with 12 bases in the middle. The CDR3 runs 16 residues. Per the germline V gene, CDR1 is MGHRA and CDR2 is YSYEKL.

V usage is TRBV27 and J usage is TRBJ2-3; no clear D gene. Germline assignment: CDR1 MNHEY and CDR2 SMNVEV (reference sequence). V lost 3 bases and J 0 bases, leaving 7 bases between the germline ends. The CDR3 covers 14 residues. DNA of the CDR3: TGTGCCAGCAGTTTCCTGGGGAGCACAGATACGCAGTATTTT. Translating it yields CASSFLGSTDTQYF.

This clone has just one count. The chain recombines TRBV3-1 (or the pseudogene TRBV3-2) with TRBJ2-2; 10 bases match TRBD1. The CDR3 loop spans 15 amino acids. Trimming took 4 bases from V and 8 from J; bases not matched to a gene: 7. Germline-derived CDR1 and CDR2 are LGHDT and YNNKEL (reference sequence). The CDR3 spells CASSPRQGAHGELFF. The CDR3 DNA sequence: TGTGCCAGCAGCCCTCGACAGGGGGCGCATGGGGAGCTGTTTTTT.

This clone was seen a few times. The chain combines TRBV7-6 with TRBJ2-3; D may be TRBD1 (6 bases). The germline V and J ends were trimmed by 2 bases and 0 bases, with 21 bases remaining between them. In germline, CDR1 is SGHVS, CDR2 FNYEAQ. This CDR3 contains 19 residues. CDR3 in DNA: TGTGCCAGCAGCTTAAGAATTAAGGTTCCAGGGGATAGCACAGATACGCAGTATTTT. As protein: CASSLRIKVPGDSTDTQYF.

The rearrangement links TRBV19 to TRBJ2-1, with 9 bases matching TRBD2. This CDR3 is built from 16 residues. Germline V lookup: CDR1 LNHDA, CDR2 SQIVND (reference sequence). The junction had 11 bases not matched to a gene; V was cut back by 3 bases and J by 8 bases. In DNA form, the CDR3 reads TGTGCCAGTAGTATGGGACTAGCAGGCTACACCGATGAGCAGTTCTTC. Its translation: CASSMGLAGYTDEQFF.

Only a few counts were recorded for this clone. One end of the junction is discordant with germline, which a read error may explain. The CDR3 region is CASSSGEGTSESF. The CDR3 DNA sequence: TGTGCCAGCAGTTCGGGGGAGGGGACTAGCGAATCCTTC. This chain joins TRBV27 and TRBJ2-7; 10 bases line up with TRBD2. Germline CDR1 is MNHEY and CDR2 is SMNVEV (reference sequence). The CDR3 runs to 13 residues.

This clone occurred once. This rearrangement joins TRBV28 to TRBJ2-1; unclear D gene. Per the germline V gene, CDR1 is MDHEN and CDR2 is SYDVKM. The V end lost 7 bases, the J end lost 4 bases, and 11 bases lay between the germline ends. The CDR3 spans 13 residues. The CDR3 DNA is TGTGCCAGCATGCTCGGGCTTTACAATGAGCAGTTCTTC. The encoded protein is CASMLGLYNEQFF.

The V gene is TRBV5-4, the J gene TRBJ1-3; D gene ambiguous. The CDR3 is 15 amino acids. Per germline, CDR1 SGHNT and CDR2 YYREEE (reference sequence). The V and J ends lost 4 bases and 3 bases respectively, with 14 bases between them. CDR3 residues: CASSLSATLGNTIYF. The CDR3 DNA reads TGTGCCAGCAGCCTCTCTGCGACACTTGGAAACACCATATATTTT.

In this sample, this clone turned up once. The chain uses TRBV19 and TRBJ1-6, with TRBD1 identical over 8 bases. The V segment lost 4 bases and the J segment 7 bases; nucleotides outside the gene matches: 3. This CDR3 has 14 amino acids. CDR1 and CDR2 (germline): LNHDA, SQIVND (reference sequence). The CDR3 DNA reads TGTGCCAGTAGTACCGGGACAGGAAATTCACCCCTCCACTTT. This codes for CASSTGTGNSPLHF.

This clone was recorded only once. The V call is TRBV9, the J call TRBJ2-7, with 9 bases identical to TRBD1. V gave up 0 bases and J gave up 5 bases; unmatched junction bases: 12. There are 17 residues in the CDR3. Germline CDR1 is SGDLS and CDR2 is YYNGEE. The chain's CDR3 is CASSVEPWSGQGDEQYF. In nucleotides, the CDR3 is TGTGCCAGCAGCGTAGAGCCTTGGTCGGGACAGGGTGACGAGCAGTACTTC.

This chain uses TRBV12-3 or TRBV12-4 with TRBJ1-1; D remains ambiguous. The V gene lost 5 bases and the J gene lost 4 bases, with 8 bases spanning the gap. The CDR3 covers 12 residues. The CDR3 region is CASSPTATEAFF. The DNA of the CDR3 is TGTGCCAGCAGTCCCACCGCCACTGAAGCTTTCTTT.

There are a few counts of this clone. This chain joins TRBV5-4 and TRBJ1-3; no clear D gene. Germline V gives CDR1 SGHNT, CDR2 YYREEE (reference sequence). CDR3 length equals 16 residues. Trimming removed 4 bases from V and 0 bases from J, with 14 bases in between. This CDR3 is CASSLGPVGSGNTIYF. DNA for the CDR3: TGTGCCAGCAGCCTCGGCCCTGTTGGCTCTGGAAACACCATATATTTT. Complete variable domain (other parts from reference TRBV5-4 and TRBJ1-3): ETGVTQSPTHLIKTRGQQVTLRCSSQSGHNTVSWYQQALGQGPQFIFQYYREEENGRGNFPPRFSGLQFPNYSSELNVNALELDDSALYLCASSLGPVGSGNTIYFGEGSWLTVV.

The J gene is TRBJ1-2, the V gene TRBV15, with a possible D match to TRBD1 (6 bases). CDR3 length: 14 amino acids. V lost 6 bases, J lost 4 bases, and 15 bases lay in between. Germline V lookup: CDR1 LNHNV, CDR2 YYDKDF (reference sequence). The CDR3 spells CATRSPGDPYGYTF. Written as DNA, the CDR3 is TGTGCCACCAGGAGTCCAGGGGATCCCTATGGCTACACCTTC.

Here the CDR3 reads CSASGVARVEQFF. In nucleotides, the CDR3 is TGCAGCGCTAGCGGGGTGGCACGGGTTGAGCAGTTCTTC. The gene calls are TRBV29-1 and TRBJ2-1; TRBD2 agrees at 9 bases. Trimming took 7 bases from V and 9 from J; bases not matched to a gene: 10. Germline CDR1 SQVTM, CDR2 ANQGSEA. CDR3 length: 13 amino acids.

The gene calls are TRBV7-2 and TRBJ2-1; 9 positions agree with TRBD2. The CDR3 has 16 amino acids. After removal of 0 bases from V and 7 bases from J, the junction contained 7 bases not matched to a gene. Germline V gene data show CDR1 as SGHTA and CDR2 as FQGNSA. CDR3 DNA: TGTGCCAGCAGCTTAGCCCCCAGCGGGGGGCAAAATGAGCAGTTCTTC. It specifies CASSLAPSGGQNEQFF. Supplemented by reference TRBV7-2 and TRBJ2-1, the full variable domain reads GAGVSQSPSNKVTEKGKDVELRCDPISGHTALYWYRQSLGQGLEFLIYFQGNSAPDKSGLPSDRFSAERTGGSVSTLTIQRTQQEDSAVYLCASSLAPSGGQNEQFFGPGTRLTVL.

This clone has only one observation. The CDR3 spells CASSSSGQIDEKLFF. CDR3 nucleotide sequence: TGCGCCAGCAGCTCCTCGGGACAGATTGATGAAAAACTGTTTTTT. This rearrangement joins TRBV5-1 to TRBJ1-4; 7 positions match TRBD1. The CDR3 is 15 amino acids. CDR1 SGHRS and CDR2 YFSETQ come from the germline V gene. With V trimmed by 3 bases and J by 6 bases, 8 bases remained unmatched.

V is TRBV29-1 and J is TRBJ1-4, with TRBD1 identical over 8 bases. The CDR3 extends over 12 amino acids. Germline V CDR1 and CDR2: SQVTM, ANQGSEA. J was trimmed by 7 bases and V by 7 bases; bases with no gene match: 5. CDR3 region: CSGGQGGEKLFF. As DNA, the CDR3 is TGCAGCGGTGGACAGGGCGGTGAAAAACTGTTTTTT.

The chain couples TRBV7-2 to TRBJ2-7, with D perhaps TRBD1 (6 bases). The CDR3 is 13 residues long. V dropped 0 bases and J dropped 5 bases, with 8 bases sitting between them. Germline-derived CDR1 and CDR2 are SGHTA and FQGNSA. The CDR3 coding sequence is TGTGCCAGCAGCTTAGCGTCAGGGGACGAGCAGTACTTC. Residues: CASSLASGDEQYF.

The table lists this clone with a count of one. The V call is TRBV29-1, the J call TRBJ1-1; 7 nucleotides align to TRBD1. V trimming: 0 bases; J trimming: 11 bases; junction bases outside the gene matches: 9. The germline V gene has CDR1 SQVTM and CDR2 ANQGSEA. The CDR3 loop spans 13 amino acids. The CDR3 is CSVEEAGQSQAFF. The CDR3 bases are TGCAGCGTTGAAGAGGCGGGACAGTCGCAGGCTTTCTTT.

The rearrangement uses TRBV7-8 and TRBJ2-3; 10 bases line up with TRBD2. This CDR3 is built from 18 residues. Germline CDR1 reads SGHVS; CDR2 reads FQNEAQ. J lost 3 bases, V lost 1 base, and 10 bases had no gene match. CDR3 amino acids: CASSLGWASGSRTDTQYF. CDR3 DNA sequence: TGTGCCAGCAGCTTAGGGTGGGCTAGCGGGAGTCGGACAGATACGCAGTATTTT.

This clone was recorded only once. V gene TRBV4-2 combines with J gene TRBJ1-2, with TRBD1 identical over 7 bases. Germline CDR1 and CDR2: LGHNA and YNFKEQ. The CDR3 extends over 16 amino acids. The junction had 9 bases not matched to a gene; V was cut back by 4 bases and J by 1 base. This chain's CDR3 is CASSPTSGTVNYGYTF. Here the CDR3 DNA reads TGTGCCAGCAGCCCCACCTCCGGGACAGTTAACTATGGCTACACCTTC.